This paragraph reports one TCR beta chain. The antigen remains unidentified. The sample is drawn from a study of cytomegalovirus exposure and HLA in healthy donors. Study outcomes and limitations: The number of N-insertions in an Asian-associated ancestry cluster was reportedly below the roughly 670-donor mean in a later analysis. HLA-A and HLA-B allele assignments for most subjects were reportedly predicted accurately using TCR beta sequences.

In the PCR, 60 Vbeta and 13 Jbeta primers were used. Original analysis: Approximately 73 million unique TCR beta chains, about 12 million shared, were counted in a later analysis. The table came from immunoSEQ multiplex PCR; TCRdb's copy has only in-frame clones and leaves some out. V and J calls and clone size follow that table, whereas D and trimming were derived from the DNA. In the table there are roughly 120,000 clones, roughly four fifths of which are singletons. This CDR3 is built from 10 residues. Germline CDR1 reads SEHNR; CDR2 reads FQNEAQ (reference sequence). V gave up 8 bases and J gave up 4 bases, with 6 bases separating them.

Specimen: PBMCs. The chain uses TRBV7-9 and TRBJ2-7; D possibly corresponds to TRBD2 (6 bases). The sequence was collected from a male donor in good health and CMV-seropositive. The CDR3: CASGGYEQYF. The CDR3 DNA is TGTGCCAGCGGAGGGTACGAGCAGTACTTC.